The rows below give T cell receptor beta chains drawn from one sample of a study of blood T cell repertoires in COVID-19. Profiling relied on immunoSEQ multiplex PCR, and the TCRdb table lists in-frame clones only, not all of them. The data hold around 170,000 clones, with roughly nine tenths observed a single time. The sample consisted of peripheral blood. All receptors derive from a man between 60 and 75 years old with acute or convalescent COVID-19. Both conserved end residues are part of each CDR3. D genes are given only for firm matches. Size values are once, few and many counts, or a class for expanded clones, and some rows have none.

>-|TRBV18|TRBJ1-1|-
CASSELVNTEAFF
TGTGCCAGCTCGGAGTTGGTGAACACTGAAGCTTTCTTT
>-|TRBV27|TRBJ1-5|TRBD1
CASSFEGQGNQPQHF
TGTGCCAGCAGTTTTGAGGGACAGGGTAATCAGCCCCAGCATTTT
>-|TRBV7-2|TRBJ2-7|-
CASSLGRSSEQYF
TGTGCCAGCAGCTTGGGGCGTTCGAGCGAGCAGTACTTC
>-|TRBV30|TRBJ1-6|-
CAWSVEGGDSPLHF
TGTGCCTGGAGTGTTGAAGGGGGGGATTCACCCCTCCACTTT
>once|TRBV14|TRBJ2-5|-
CASSVKETQYF
TGTGCCAGCAGCGTTAAAGAGACCCAGTACTTC
>-|TRBV11-2|TRBJ2-1|-
CASSQLTGSYNEQFF
TGTGCCAGCAGCCAGCTAACAGGGTCCTACAATGAGCAGTTCTTC
>-|TRBV4-2|TRBJ1-2|TRBD1
CASSQESRGQGGGYTF
TGTGCCAGCAGCCAAGAATCTCGGGGACAGGGGGGCGGCTACACCTTC
>-|TRBV7-3|TRBJ2-3|-
CASSLNRGTTDTQYF
TGTGCCAGCAGCTTAAATCGGGGGACGACAGATACGCAGTATTTT
>-|TRBV12-5|TRBJ2-5|TRBD2
CASGQGLAGGLVETQYF
TGTGCTAGTGGCCAGGGACTAGCGGGGGGGCTGGTGGAGACCCAGTACTTC
>-|TRBV7-9|TRBJ1-1|TRBD1
CASSQGQGNTEAFF
TGTGCCAGCAGCCAGGGACAGGGAAACACTGAAGCTTTCTTT
>-|TRBV19|TRBJ2-1|TRBD2
CASSIPGGGGYNEQFF
TGTGCCAGTAGTATACCCGGGGGGGGTGGCTACAATGAGCAGTTCTTC
>once|TRBV24-1|TRBJ2-5|TRBD1
CATSDRQGRETQYF
TGTGCCACCAGTGATCGACAGGGGCGGGAGACCCAGTACTTC
>-|TRBV13|TRBJ1-3|-
CASSLGTLAGNTIYF
TGTGCCAGCAGCTTAGGGACTCTTGCTGGAAACACCATATATTTT
>-|TRBV15|TRBJ1-5|-
CATSSGWGGTQPQHF
TGTGCCACCAGCAGCGGTTGGGGCGGCACCCAGCCCCAGCATTTT
>-|TRBV6-2/TRBV6-3|TRBJ2-2|-
CASSYLPSAQGGELFF
TGTGCCAGCAGTTACCTTCCCAGCGCCCAAGGCGGGGAGCTGTTTTTT
>-|TRBV9|TRBJ2-1|-
CASSVGGRVFF
TGTGCCAGCAGCGTAGGTGGCAGGGTTTTCTTC
>-|TRBV6-6|TRBJ2-1|TRBD1
CASRVDRVNEQFF
TGTGCCAGCAGAGTCGACAGGGTCAATGAGCAGTTCTTC